This T cell receptor (beta chain) was sequenced during a study of CD4 and CD8 cells across lung adenocarcinoma regions. TCRdb reprocessed the PCR reads via MiXCR and lists one record per CDR3 protein. The sample yields around 20,000 distinct CDR3 sequences, about 54% seen once. Samples came from patients with localized non-small cell lung adenocarcinoma. CDR1 WSHSY and CDR2 SAAADI come from the germline V gene. Trimming cost V 5 bases and J 5 bases, with 17 bases left between them. CDR3 length: 15 amino acids. V usage is TRBV10-2 and J usage is TRBJ2-3; D is undetermined. This clonotype was sampled from a female donor with lung adenocarcinoma. The CD4 and CD8 labels of this study may be unreliable. The sample comprised CD8+ T cells from the center of a lung tumor. The CDR3, as DNA: TGCGCCAGCAGTACGACGCGACGGGCCAAAGATACGCAGTATTTT. It encodes CASSTTRRAKDTQYF.